This T cell receptor (beta chain) originates from a study of T cell responses to AZD1222 COVID-19 vaccine. This clone has a single count. The CDR3 covers 15 residues. V was pared by 0 bases and J by 9 bases, with 7 bases of the junction left unmatched. Germline lookup yields CDR1 LGHNA and CDR2 YNFKEQ. Assay used: immunoSEQ multiplex PCR; TCRdb lists only in-frame clones, some missing. Of approximately 100,000 clones in the sample, around 90% were seen once. V and J are TRBV4-2 and TRBJ1-5; 8 bases map to TRBD1. This clonotype originated in an adult in good health. The sequences come from peripheral blood, collected on day 0 of AZD1222 vaccination. CDR3 nucleotide sequence: TGTGCCAGCAGCCAAGATGAGACAGGGGTCTTGCCCCAGCATTTT. The encoded protein is CASSQDETGVLPQHF.